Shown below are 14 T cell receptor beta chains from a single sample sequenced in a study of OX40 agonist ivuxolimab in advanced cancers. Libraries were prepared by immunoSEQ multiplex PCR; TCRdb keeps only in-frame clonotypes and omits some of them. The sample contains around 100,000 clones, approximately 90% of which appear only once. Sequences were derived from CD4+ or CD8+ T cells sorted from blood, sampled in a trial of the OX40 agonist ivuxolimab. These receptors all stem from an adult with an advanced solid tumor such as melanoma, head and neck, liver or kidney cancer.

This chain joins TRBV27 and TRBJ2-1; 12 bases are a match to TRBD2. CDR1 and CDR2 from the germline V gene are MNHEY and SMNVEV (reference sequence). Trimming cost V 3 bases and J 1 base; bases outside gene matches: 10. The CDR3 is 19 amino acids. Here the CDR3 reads CASSFRASGRGISYNEQFF. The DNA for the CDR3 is TGTGCCAGCAGTTTTAGGGCTAGCGGGAGGGGGATATCCTACAATGAGCAGTTCTTC.

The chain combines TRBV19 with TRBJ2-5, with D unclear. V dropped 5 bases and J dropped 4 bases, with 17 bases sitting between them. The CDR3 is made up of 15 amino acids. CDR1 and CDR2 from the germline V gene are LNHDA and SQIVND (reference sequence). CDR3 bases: TGTGCCAGTAGTTTACCCATGGGTGGGGTAGAGACCCAGTACTTC. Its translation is CASSLPMGGVETQYF.

CDR3 sequence: CASRATAGELFF. The DNA of the CDR3 is TGTGCCAGCAGGGCGACCGCCGGGGAGCTGTTTTTT. The chain has TRBV5-4 and TRBJ2-2; D is undetermined. This CDR3 has 12 residues. The V gene lost 5 bases and the J gene lost 6 bases, with 8 bases spanning the gap. CDR1 and CDR2 from the germline V gene are SGHNT and YYREEE (reference sequence). Full variable domain (remainder filled in from reference TRBV5-4 and TRBJ2-2): ETGVTQSPTHLIKTRGQQVTLRCSSQSGHNTVSWYQQALGQGPQFIFQYYREEENGRGNFPPRFSGLQFPNYSSELNVNALELDDSALYLCASRATAGELFFGEGSRLTVL.

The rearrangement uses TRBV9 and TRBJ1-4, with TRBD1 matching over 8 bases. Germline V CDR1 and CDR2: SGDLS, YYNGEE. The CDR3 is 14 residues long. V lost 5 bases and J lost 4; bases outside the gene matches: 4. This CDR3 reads CASRGTGNNEKLFF. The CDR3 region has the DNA TGTGCCAGCAGGGGGACAGGAAATAATGAAAAACTGTTTTTT. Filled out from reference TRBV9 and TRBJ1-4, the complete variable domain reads DSGVTQTPKHLITATGQRVTLRCSPRSGDLSVYWYQQSLDQGLQFLIQYYNGEERAKGNILERFSAQQFPDLHSELNLSSLELGDSALYFCASRGTGNNEKLFFGSGTQLSVL.

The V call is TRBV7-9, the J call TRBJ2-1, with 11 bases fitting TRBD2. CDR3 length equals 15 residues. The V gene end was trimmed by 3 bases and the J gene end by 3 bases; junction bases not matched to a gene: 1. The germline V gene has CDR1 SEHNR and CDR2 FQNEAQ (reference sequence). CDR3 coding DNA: TGTGCCAGCAGCTTTACTAGCGGGAGCTACAATGAGCAGTTCTTC. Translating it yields CASSFTSGSYNEQFF.

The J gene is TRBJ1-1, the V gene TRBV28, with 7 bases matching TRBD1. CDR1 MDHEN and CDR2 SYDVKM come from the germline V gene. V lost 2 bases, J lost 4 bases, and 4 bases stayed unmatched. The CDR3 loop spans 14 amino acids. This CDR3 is CASSLHRGGTEAFF. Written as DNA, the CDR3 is TGTGCCAGCAGTTTACACAGGGGAGGCACTGAAGCTTTCTTT.

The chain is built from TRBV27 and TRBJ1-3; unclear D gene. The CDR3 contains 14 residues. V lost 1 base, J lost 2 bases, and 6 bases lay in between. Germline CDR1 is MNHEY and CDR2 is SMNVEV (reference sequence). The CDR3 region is CASSLLGPGNTIYF. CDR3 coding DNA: TGTGCCAGCAGTTTATTAGGGCCTGGAAACACCATATATTTT.

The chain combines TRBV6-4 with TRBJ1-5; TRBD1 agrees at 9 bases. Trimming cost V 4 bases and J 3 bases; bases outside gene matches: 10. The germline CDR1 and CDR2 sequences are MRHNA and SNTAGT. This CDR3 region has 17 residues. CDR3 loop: CASSVGRDREDNQPQHF. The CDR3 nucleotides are TGTGCCAGCAGTGTAGGCCGGGACAGGGAAGACAATCAGCCCCAGCATTTT.

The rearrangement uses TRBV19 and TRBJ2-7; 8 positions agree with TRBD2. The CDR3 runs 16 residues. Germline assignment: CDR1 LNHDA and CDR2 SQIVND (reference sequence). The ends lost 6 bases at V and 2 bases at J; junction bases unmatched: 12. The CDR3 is CASSSPRGGAAYEQYF. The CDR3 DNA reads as TGTGCCAGTAGCTCCCCCCGGGGGGGCGCAGCCTACGAGCAGTACTTC.

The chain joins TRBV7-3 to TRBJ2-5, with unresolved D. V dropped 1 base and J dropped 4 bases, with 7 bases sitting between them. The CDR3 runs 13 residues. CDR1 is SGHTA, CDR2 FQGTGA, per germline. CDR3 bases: TGTGCCAGCAGCTTAAATCCCGTAGAGACCCAGTACTTC. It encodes CASSLNPVETQYF. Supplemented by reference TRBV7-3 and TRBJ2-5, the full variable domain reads GAGVSQTPSNKVTEKGKYVELRCDPISGHTALYWYRQSLGQGPEFLIYFQGTGAADDSGLPNDRFFAVRPEGSVSTLKIQRTERGDSAVYLCASSLNPVETQYFGPGTRLLVL.

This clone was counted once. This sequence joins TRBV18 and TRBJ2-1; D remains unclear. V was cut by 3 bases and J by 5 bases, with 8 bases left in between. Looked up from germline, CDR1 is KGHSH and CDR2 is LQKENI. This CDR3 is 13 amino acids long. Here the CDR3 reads CASSPPSNNEQFF. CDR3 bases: TGTGCCAGCTCACCTCCTTCAAACAATGAGCAGTTCTTC.

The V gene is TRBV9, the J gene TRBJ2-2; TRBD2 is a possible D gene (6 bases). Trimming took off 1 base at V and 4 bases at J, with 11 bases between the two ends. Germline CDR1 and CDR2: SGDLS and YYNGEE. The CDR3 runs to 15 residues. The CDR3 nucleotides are TGTGCCAGCAGCGTAATTCAGGGAGGCACCGGGGAGCTGTTTTTT. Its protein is CASSVIQGGTGELFF.

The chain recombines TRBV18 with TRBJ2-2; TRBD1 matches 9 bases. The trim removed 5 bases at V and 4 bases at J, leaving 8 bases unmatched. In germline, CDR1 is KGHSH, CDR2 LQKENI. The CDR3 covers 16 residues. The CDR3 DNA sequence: TGTGCCAGCTCAAGCAACGGACAGGGGATCACCGGGGAGCTGTTTTTT. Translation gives CASSSNGQGITGELFF.

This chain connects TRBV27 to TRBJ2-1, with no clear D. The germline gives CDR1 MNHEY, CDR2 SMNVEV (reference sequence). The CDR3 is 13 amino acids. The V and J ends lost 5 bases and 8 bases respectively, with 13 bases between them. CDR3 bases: TGTGCCAGCAGTCCCCGGATTTGGGATGAGCAGTTCTTC. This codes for CASSPRIWDEQFF.